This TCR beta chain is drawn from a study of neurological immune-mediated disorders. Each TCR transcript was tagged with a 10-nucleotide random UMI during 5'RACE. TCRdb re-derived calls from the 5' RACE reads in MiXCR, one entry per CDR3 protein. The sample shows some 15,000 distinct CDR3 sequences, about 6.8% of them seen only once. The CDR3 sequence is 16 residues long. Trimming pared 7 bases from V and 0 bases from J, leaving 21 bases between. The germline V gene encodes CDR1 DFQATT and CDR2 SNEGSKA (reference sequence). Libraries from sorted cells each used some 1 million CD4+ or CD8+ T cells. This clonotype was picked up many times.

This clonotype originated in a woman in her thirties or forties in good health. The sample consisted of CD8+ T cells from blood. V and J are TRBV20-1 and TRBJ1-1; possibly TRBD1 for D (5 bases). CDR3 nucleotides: TGCAGTGGACACCCCCTACAACCGGGACTGAACACTGAAGCTTTCTTT. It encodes CSGHPLQPGLNTEAFF.